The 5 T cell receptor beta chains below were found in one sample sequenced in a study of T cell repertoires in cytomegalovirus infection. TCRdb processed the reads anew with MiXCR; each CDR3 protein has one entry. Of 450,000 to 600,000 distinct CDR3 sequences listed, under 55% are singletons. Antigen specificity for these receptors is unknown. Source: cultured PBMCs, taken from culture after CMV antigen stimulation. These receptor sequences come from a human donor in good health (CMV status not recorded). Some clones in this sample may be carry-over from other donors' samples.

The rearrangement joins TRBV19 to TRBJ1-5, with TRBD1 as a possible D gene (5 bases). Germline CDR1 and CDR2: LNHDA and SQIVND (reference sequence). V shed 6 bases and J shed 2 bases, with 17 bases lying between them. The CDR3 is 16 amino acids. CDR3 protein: CASREASGQRNQPQHF. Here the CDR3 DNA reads TGTGCCAGTAGGGAGGCCTCAGGGCAGCGCAATCAGCCCCAGCATTTT.

This CDR3 is CSASQLDRGSKYF. In nucleotides, the CDR3 is TGCAGTGCTAGTCAACTTGACAGGGGGTCTAAGTACTTC. This rearrangement joins TRBV20-1 to TRBJ2-4; 9 bases are a match to TRBD1. Trimming took 3 bases from V and 14 from J; bases not matched to a gene: 11. The CDR3 is 13 residues long. Germline V lookup: CDR1 DFQATT, CDR2 SNEGSKA (reference sequence).

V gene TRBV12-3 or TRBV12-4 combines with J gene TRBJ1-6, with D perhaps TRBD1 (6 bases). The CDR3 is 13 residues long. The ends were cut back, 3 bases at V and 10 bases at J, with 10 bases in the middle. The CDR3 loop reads CASSFYQGSPLHF. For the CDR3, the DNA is TGTGCCAGCAGTTTTTACCAGGGGTCACCCCTCCACTTT.

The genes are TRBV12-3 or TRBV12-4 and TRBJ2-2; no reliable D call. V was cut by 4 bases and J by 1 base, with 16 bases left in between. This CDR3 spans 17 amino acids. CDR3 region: CASSSHYLSQNTGELFF. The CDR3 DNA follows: TGTGCCAGCAGTTCCCACTACCTCTCACAGAACACCGGGGAGCTGTTTTTT.

The CDR3 region is CASSSLTVSNQPQHF. The CDR3 nucleotides read TGTGCCAGCAGCTCGCTGACGGTGAGCAATCAGCCCCAGCATTTT. This chain uses TRBV5-6 with TRBJ1-5; D is uncertain. Germline CDR1 reads SGHDT; CDR2 reads YYEEEE. Trimming removed 3 bases at V and 1 base at J, with 11 bases between. The CDR3 totals 15 residues.